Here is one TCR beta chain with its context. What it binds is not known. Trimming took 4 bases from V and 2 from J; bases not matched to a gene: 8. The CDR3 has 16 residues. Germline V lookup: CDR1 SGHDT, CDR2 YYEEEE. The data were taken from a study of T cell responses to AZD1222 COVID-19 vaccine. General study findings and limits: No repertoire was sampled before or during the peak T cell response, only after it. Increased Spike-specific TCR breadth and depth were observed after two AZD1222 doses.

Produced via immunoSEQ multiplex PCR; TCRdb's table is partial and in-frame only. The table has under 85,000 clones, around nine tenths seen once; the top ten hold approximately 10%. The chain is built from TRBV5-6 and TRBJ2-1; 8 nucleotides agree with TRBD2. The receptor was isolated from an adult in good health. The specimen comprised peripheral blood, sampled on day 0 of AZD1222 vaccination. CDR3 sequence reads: CASSPRGGPPYNEQFF. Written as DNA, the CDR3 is TGTGCCAGCAGCCCCCGGGGGGGCCCCCCCTACAATGAGCAGTTCTTC. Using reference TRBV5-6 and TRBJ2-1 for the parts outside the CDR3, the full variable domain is DAGVTQSPTHLIKTRGQQVTLRCSPKSGHDTVSWYQQALGQGPQFIFQYYEEEERQRGNFPDRFSGHQFPNYSSELNVNALLLGDSALYLCASSPRGGPPYNEQFFGPGTRLTVL.